These 6 T cell receptor beta chains were all obtained from the same sample, sequenced in a study of monozygotic twins with inflammatory bowel disease. Using the 5' RACE reads, TCRdb records one entry per CDR3 protein without DNA. This sample's table has roughly 200,000 distinct CDR3 sequences. Sequences were obtained from blood. Every receptor here comes from a human donor with ulcerative colitis or Crohn's disease, or a healthy co-twin of an affected twin (not recorded which).

The V gene is TRBV11-2, the J gene TRBJ2-3; absent DNA, TCRdb's TRBD2 call cannot be checked. Germline-derived CDR1 and CDR2 are SGHAT and FQNNGV. The CDR3 contains 18 residues. The CDR3 here is CASSSIPPAGAGEDTQYF.

This chain joins TRBV10-3 and TRBJ1-1; there is no DNA to check the TCRdb D call of TRBD1. This CDR3 is built from 16 residues. The germline V gene has CDR1 ENHRY and CDR2 SYGVKD. This CDR3 is CAISESNFRGNTEAFF.

The V call is TRBV6-5, the J call TRBJ2-1; TCRdb designates TRBD1, a call that cannot be tested without DNA. The CDR3 loop spans 14 amino acids. The germline V gene has CDR1 MNHEY and CDR2 SVGAGI. CDR3: CASSYRDRYNEQFF.

This sequence joins TRBV29-1 and TRBJ2-3. The CDR3 is made up of 11 amino acids. Germline-derived CDR1 and CDR2 are SQVTM and ANQGSEA. The CDR3 spells CSVGNQDTQYF.

CDR3: CASSTDRGRRYTF. V is TRBV5-6 and J is TRBJ1-2; the TCRdb D gene call, TRBD1, has no DNA to confirm it. This CDR3 has 13 amino acids. From germline, CDR1 is SGHDT and CDR2 YYEEEE.

The gene calls are TRBV3-1 and TRBJ2-7. This CDR3 contains 13 residues. Germline loops: CDR1 LGHDT, CDR2 YNNKEL (reference sequence). CDR3 region: CASSHVSSYEQYF.